This T cell receptor (beta chain) was identified during a study of blood T cell repertoires in COVID-19. Study information: The analysed material was cDNA or gDNA that came from T cells, B-cell-depleted T cells, or PBMCs.

Repertoires were generated with immunoSEQ multiplex PCR, while TCRdb's copy carries only in-frame clones and drops some. The sample consists of about 140,000 clones, approximately 87% of them appearing once. This CDR3 is 15 amino acids long. J lost 6 bases, V lost 3 bases, and 8 bases had no gene match. Germline loops: CDR1 SGDLS, CDR2 YYNGEE. The sample taken for sequencing was peripheral blood. This receptor was identified in a woman in her forties or fifties with active or convalescent COVID-19. This chain connects TRBV9 to TRBJ2-1; 8 positions agree with TRBD2. CDR3 loop: CASSAPRGGLNEQFF. The DNA of the CDR3 is TGTGCCAGCAGCGCCCCACGGGGGGGCCTCAATGAGCAGTTCTTC.